Sequencing of this T cell receptor (beta chain) was carried out in a study of control samples from healthy donors and cancer patients. Profiling relied on immunoSEQ multiplex PCR, and the TCRdb table lists in-frame clones only, not all of them. The data contain 400,000 to 500,000 clones, about 93% of them singletons. Germline V gene lookup returns CDR1 SGHTA and CDR2 FQGTGA. The CDR3 runs to 14 residues. Trimming cost V 2 bases and J 2 bases, with 10 bases left between them. The sample comprised PBMCs. The receptor was derived from a man aged 35 to 55 with head and neck cancer. The genes are TRBV7-3 and TRBJ2-7, with D possibly TRBD1 on 5 matching bases. Here the CDR3 DNA reads TGTGCCAGCAGCTTATACCCAGGGACCTACGAGCAGTACTTC. Protein product: CASSLYPGTYEQYF.